This TCR beta chain was sequenced during a study of blood T cell repertoires in COVID-19. This clone has just a few counts. Two negative PCRs, clearance, or symptom resolution were required of recovered Cohort 3 donors. Clones were read by immunoSEQ multiplex PCR, and TCRdb kept only the in-frame ones, dropping some. The sample shows approximately 280,000 clones, 85% of them seen only once. Sequencing was done on a sample of PBMCs or T cells enriched from blood (not recorded which). The TCR comes from a woman aged 45-65 years who had recovered from COVID-19.

The CDR3 DNA sequence: TGTGCCAGTAGGGCCGCAGGAAACACTGAAGCTTTCTTT. This codes for CASRAAGNTEAFF. The V call is TRBV19, the J call TRBJ1-1; D remains ambiguous. The CDR3 loop spans 13 amino acids. V was clipped by 6 bases and J by 2 bases, with 10 bases between them. Germline CDR1 LNHDA, CDR2 SQIVND (reference sequence).